This TCR beta chain derives from a study of identical twins. The germline CDR1 and CDR2 sequences are SSHAT and FNYEAQ (reference sequence). The length of the CDR3 is 15 residues. Carrying unique molecular identifiers, the cDNA also gained a universal primer site through template switching. TCRdb called the 5' RACE reads again in MiXCR, with one record for every CDR3 protein. The sample shows 1.5 million or so distinct CDR3 sequences, about 32% of them seen only once. There are a few counts of this clonotype. One end of the junction is discordant with germline, which a read error may explain. This receptor was taken from a newborn girl in good health. The sequencing input was cord blood. The gene calls are TRBV7-7 and TRBJ2-1, with D possibly matching TRBD2 (5 bases). The CDR3 spells CASSVDSASYNEQFF. CDR3 in DNA: TGTGCTAGCAGCGTGGACTCGGCATCCTACAATGAGCAGTTCTTC.